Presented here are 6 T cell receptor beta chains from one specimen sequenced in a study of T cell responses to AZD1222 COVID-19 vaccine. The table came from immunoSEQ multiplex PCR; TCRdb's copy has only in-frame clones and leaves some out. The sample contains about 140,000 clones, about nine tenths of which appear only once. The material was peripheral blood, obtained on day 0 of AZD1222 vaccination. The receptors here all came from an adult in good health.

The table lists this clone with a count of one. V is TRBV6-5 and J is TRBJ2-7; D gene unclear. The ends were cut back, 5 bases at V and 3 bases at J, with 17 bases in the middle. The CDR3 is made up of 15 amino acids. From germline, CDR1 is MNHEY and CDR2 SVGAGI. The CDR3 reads CASSNGSPEYYEQYF. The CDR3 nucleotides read TGTGCCAGCAGTAACGGGTCCCCCGAATACTACGAGCAGTACTTC.

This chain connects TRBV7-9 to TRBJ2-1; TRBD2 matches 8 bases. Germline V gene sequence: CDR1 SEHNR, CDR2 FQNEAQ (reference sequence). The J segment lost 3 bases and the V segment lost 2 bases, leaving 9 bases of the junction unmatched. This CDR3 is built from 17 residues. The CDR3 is CASSLRKSGGIYNEQFF. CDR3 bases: TGTGCCAGCAGCTTACGTAAAAGCGGGGGTATCTACAATGAGCAGTTCTTC.

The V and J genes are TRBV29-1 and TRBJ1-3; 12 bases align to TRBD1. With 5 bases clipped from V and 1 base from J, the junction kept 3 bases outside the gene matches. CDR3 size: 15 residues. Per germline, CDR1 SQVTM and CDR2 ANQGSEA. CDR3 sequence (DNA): TGCAGCGTTCCGGGACAGGGGGCTTCTGGAAACACCATATATTTT. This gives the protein CSVPGQGASGNTIYF.

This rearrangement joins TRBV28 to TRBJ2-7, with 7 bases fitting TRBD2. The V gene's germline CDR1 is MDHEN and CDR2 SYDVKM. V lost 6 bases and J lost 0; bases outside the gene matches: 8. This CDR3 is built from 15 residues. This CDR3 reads CASRPSGASSYEQYF. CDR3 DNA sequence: TGTGCCAGCAGACCAAGCGGGGCCTCCTCCTACGAGCAGTACTTC. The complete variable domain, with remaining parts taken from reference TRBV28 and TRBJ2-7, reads DVKVTQSSRYLVKRTGEKVFLECVQDMDHENMFWYRQDPGLGLRLIYFSYDVKMKEKGDIPEGYSVSREKKERFSLILESASTNQTSMYLCASRPSGASSYEQYFGPGTRLTVT.

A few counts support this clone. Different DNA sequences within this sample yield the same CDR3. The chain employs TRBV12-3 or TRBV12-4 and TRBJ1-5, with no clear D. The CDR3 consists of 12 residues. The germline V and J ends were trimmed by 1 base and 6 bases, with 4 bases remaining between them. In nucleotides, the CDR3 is TGTGCCAGCAGTTTAGGAGGTCAGCCCCAGCATTTT. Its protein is CASSLGGQPQHF.

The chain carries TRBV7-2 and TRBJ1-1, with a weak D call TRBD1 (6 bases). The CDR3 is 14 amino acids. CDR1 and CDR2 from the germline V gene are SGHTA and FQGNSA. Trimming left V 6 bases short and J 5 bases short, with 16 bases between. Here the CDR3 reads CASSSGGGRTEAFF. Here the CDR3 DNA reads TGTGCCAGCAGTTCCGGGGGGGGCCGGACTGAAGCTTTCTTT.